The rows below give T cell receptor beta chains drawn from one sample of a study of monozygotic twins with inflammatory bowel disease. TCRdb processed the 5' RACE reads again and assigns one entry to each CDR3 protein, with no DNA. The table lists tens of thousands of distinct CDR3 sequences. The sample consisted of blood. The receptors shown here come from a human donor with ulcerative colitis or Crohn's disease, or a healthy co-twin of an affected twin (not recorded which). CDR3s include the opening cysteine and the closing phenylalanine or tryptophan.

v_gene,j_gene,CDR3aa
TRBV6-5,TRBJ2-1,CASSSHEAMTYNEQFF
TRBV7-2,TRBJ2-4,CASSVLAKNIQYF
TRBV7-8,TRBJ1-3,CASSIDGAVRGNTIYF
TRBV2,TRBJ2-7,CASRVTGGSYEQYF
TRBV18,TRBJ2-7,CASSADRASAEQYF
TRBV11-2,TRBJ2-3,CASSLGGESDTQYF
TRBV6-5,TRBJ1-2,CASSYTWGDGGYTF
TRBV18,TRBJ1-5,CASSLPRGPGARNQPQHF
TRBV2,TRBJ2-7,CASSRTSYEQYF
TRBV12-3/TRBV12-4,TRBJ2-1,CASSLVVASLDEQFF
TRBV19,TRBJ2-7,CASSIGGTGYHEQYF
TRBV6-5,TRBJ1-3,CASSYQGGFPGNTIYF
TRBV25-1,TRBJ2-7,CASSLGGTAHYEQYF
TRBV5-5,TRBJ1-4,CASSIDRSRELFF
TRBV5-1,TRBJ2-7,CASSLEVGYEQYF
TRBV18,TRBJ1-1,CASSPWRLNTEAFF
TRBV5-6,TRBJ2-1,CASSSEVRGFYTLNEQFF
TRBV29-1,TRBJ1-5,CSVVGGGADQPQHF
TRBV6-1,TRBJ1-1,CASTEGLANTEAFF
TRBV6-5,TRBJ1-1,CASSYPRDEGENTEAFF
TRBV7-9,TRBJ2-3,CASSLMGDTQYF
TRBV2,TRBJ2-7,CASSGLRDVSYEQYF
TRBV18,TRBJ1-2,CASSLTPGTGSGYTF
TRBV7-8,TRBJ2-1,CASSLGQTLYNEQFF
TRBV4-1,TRBJ1-2,CASSQGRDPYGYTF
TRBV5-6,TRBJ1-2,CASSLGRPDYGYTF
TRBV9,TRBJ1-4,CASSVAPGTNEKLFF
TRBV2,TRBJ2-7,CTTGVSSYEQYF
TRBV6-2/TRBV6-3,TRBJ2-2,CASSYSAGGPAGELFF
TRBV5-5,TRBJ1-4,CASSYSGRNEKLFF
TRBV12-3/TRBV12-4,TRBJ1-5,CASRPGQGLAAQHF
TRBV5-1,TRBJ2-1,CASSPGSYNEQFF
TRBV5-1,TRBJ2-5,CASSLGGTSQETQYF
TRBV5-5,TRBJ2-5,CASSWGVAGGRETQYF
TRBV12-3/TRBV12-4,TRBJ1-2,CASSREQGVSGYTF
TRBV6-1,TRBJ2-1,CASRTTVTYNEQFF
TRBV18,TRBJ1-4,CASSPRSGALGEKLFF